This T cell receptor (beta chain) was profiled in a study of identical twins. Findings and caveats of the study: Interpretation of the results relied on cross-sectional statistical analysis and not on following the same donors. Models underpredicted monozygotic twin sharing of out-of-frame TCR alpha.

Details on this clonotype: Its antigen is not identified.

Germline CDR1 SGHRS, CDR2 YFSETQ. Trimming removed 0 bases from V and 5 bases from J; junction bases left unmatched: 4. The CDR3 has 14 amino acids. TCRdb reprocessed the 5' RACE reads via MiXCR and lists one record per CDR3 protein. Of just over 500,000 distinct CDR3 sequences in the sample, about 20% are singletons; the top ten hold about 0.99%. The same data also contributed to another study, on T cells expressing NK-cell markers. In that study: Sorted CD3+CD56+NKG2C+, CD3+CD56+NKG2C- and CD3+CD56-NKG2C+ T cells provided the TCR beta repertoires.

V and J are TRBV5-1 and TRBJ2-5; 7 bases fit TRBD1. The sequenced sample consisted of CD4+ T cells sorted from blood. The origin of this receptor is a woman younger than 30 in good health. CDR3 sequence (DNA): TGCGCCAGCAGCTTGGACAGGGGTTGGGAGACCCAGTACTTC. Encoded protein: CASSLDRGWETQYF.